This TCR beta chain was sequenced for a study of cytomegalovirus exposure and HLA in healthy donors (TCRdb year 2017). At the level of the whole study: According to an earlier analysis of a few hundred of the donors, 150 million to 200 million T cells yielded some 120 million unique TCR beta sequences and around 280 Gb of sequence data. A later analysis re-analyzed previously published TCR beta repertoires from approximately 700 donors and added high-resolution HLA genotyping to study TCR occurrence patterns. Rather than using new phenotypic data, the later analysis identified candidate immune exposures from TCR beta sequences and from how often those sequences occurred across donors. A later genetic analysis used genome-wide SNP genotypes for about 65% of the 666 donors, treating that subset as a discovery cohort. An early release that covered about 640 HLA-typed donors contained approximately 290 gigabases of sequencing data and 80 million or so unique TCR sequences. Across some 400 genotyped donors of the cohort, an average of about 240,000 unique TCR beta nucleotide sequences per donor were sequenced, and around 20% of those sequences were non-productive. Of the 350 to 450 genotyped donors, 65% to 90% fell in the genetic ancestry cluster associated with self-reported Caucasian donors. Typing coverage differed by locus: A, B, C, DRB1 and DQB1 were typed in roughly 620-630 donors, DQA1 in about 560, DPA1 in roughly 590, and DPB1 in 400 to 480. Several DR-DQ haplotypes were treated as single units for association and clustering because of strong linkage in the cohort. Donor age, sex, ethnicity and CMV serostatus were collected together with the repertoire data. HLA typing included class I and class II loci at four-digit resolution. Every repertoire in the discovery cohort had been generated on one and the same sequencing platform. To predict cytomegalovirus infection status, the study combined high-throughput TCR immunosequencing, statistical association of individual TCRs with disease status, and machine learning. The aim of the study was to test whether cataloging public T cell receptors could identify signatures of past pathogen exposure. The T cell repertoires of around 670 subjects were profiled by immunosequencing and related to cytomegalovirus serostatus. An earlier analysis of a few hundred of the donors applied high-throughput TCR beta sequencing to assess whether each TCR beta V gene segment acted as functional or pseudogenic. In addition to the first cohort of approximately 670 subjects, a separate validation cohort of 120 different subjects was used.

Library generation was performed with the immunoSEQ multiplex PCR assay. For the multiplex PCR, a mixture combining 60 forward primers for TCR Vbeta segments and 13 reverse primers for TCR Jbeta segments was used. The CDR3 region of rearranged TCR beta genes was amplified from genomic DNA with a multiplex PCR assay. The amplified TCR beta libraries were sequenced on the Illumina HiSeq System as 87-base-pair reads. For the original study's pipeline: A later analysis counted tens of millions of unique TCR beta chains across the 690 or so repertoires, and 9.5 million to 11 million of these chains were shared by at least two donors. A nearest-neighbor algorithm error-corrected the raw reads and collapsed the reads into unique sequences, merging closely related sequences to remove PCR and sequencing errors. Alignment of CDR3 sequences to IMGT reference sequences was used to assign V, D and J gene segments. For a sequence to be retained, a match of at least six nucleotides to both a V gene segment and a J gene segment was required. A rearrangement counted as productive if the CDR3 had no stop codons and remained in frame with V and J, and every other rearrangement counted as non-productive. Following IMGT convention, CDR3 was defined as the stretch from the second conserved V-encoded cysteine to the conserved J-encoded phenylalanine. In an earlier analysis of around 640 of the donors, sequences lacking an unambiguous match to a single V gene segment were excluded. In an earlier analysis of roughly 500 of the donors, V segments were called functional above 56.7% productive rearrangements and were called segregating when the between-donor standard deviation exceeded 5%. A statistical classification framework was built to diagnose cytomegalovirus status from the catalog of TCR beta chain sequences. In a later analysis, V and J genes were assigned by comparing TCR nucleotide sequences against IMGT/GENE-DB human TR gene sequences. Using the TCRdist pipeline, a later analysis assigned CDR3 sequences along with most-parsimonious VDJ recombination scenarios. In a later analysis, every TCR beta chain was defined by the combination of its CDR3 amino acid sequence and its V-gene family, and reads without a unique V-gene family were dropped. A later analysis removed 550 to 650 highly shared, low-generation-probability nucleotide sequences to deal with suspected cross-contamination and a sequencing artifact. For each public chain, a later analysis derived a clonal expansion index from normalized ranks of inferred template counts within each repertoire. Generation probabilities in a later analysis came from a VDJ recombination model fitted to out-of-frame rearrangements, and those results were checked against IGoR. In a later analysis, hypergeometric tests were used to score TCR-TCR, TCR-HLA and TCR-CMV co-occurrence, with a repertoire-size bias correction applied to TCR pairs. In a later analysis, false discovery rates were estimated by permuting HLA or CMV assignments 20 times. In a later analysis, co-occurring TCRs were grouped using DBSCAN, and TCRdist sequence similarity was added for clustering within HLA-allele-positive subsets. For co-occurrence clustering, repertoires with fewer than 30,000 or more than 120,000 public chains were excluded, along with several repertoires with anomalous nucleotide sharing. The table comes from immuneACCESS by way of TCRdb, which keeps in-frame sequences with V and J called. Part of the clones is missing from these tables; in studies checked, under half for an unresolved V gene and the rest for unknown reasons. That table supplies the V and J calls and clone size; D and trimming were determined from the DNA. The sample table holds hundreds of thousands of clones, of which more than 70% were seen once. Less than 0.6% of the sample rests with the top ten.

The cohort consisted of some 730 healthy bone marrow donors. Cohort members were all nominally healthy when sampled, although unrecorded immune exposures were likely present. The donor tested CMV seronegative, placing the donor among the 350 or so seronegative members of the cohort. A peripheral blood sample was collected from each donor, and TCR beta sequencing was performed on peripheral blood mononuclear cells. The Qiagen DNeasy Blood Extraction Kit was used to extract genomic DNA from the blood cell samples. With respect to this clone: Its recognized antigen is unknown. No clone much larger than this one lies a single base away; base qualities are absent.

Findings and caveats that apply to the study as a whole: An association between a missense DCLRE1C variant and V-gene and J-gene trimming of TCR beta chains was found in a later genetic analysis and replicated in an independent cohort. When HLA alleles, especially DR and DQ, strongly co-occurred, attributing TCR associations to individual alleles was difficult. A later genetic analysis reported fewer N-insertions in productive TCRs among donors in an Asian-associated ancestry cluster than the roughly 700-donor mean. In a later analysis, most CMV-associated TCR beta chains were found to appear HLA-restricted, with HLA associations seemingly driven largely by CMV exposure. Because counts were too low, some 17 rarely observed V segments, including chromosome 9 orphons, were excluded from the earlier analysis of 587 of the donors. Broadly in line with IMGT annotations, most TCR beta V segments showed up in productive rearrangements about 87% or about 30% of the time in an earlier analysis of 587 of the donors. The classifier was reported to diagnose cytomegalovirus status with high specificity and sensitivity in both the original cohort and the validation cohort. The only immune exposure information available for the cohort was CMV serostatus. Linkage disequilibrium might explain the correlated functional status among segregating V segments, but an unknown experimental factor could not be excluded. At a false discovery rate of 0.05, a later analysis linked 16,951 TCR beta sequences to specific HLA alleles. The sequencing pipeline was judged likely to have produced a cluster of highly shared sequence variants as a technical artifact. Some IMGT-functional V segments, including TRBV6-2 and TRBV6-3, could not be told apart with the 87-base-pair reads, so those segments were excluded. Because HLA typing was missing for some donors at each locus, association tests included only the typed subset. According to a later analysis, parvovirus B19, influenza, CMV and Epstein-Barr virus appeared linked to several top co-occurrence clusters. A further reported finding was that TCR beta sequences accurately predicted the HLA-A and HLA-B alleles for most subjects in the first cohort. The presence/absence analyses assumed that sequencing depth was roughly uniform across donors, and that assumption may not be true. The study gave a list of under 200 TCR beta chains associated with cytomegalovirus. According to a later analysis, TCR association rates differed among HLA loci, with DRB1 alleles showing the most associated TCRs and HLA-C alleles showing the fewest. A later analysis found that HLA-associated TCR beta chains were more clonally expanded and had lower generation probabilities than equally common non-associated chains. Across donors, most TCR sequences were observed very rarely, whereas some public TCRs were present in many individuals. The cohort was sequenced for TCR beta chains only, and without alpha or paired-chain data the features that could be detected were limited. Three of the identified cytomegalovirus-associated TCR beta chains were confirmed in vitro to be specific for cytomegalovirus antigens. The authors suggested that the approach could potentially be generalized to other disease states and immunological phenotypes.

Based on the germline V gene, the CDR1 and CDR2 sequences are MNHEY and SVGAGI. Inclusive of the bounding cysteine and phenylalanine, the CDR3 is 14 residues long. This entry keeps only the CDR3 DNA: 42 bases, framed from base 1. The junction shows trimming of 2 bases on V and 5 bases on J, plus 12 bases between the germline ends. The receptor comes from a boy aged 5-17 years in good health and CMV-seronegative. The receptor chain draws on TRBV6-5 and TRBJ1-1, with a tentative D gene TRBD1 over 5 matching bases. Sequencing used PBMCs. The nucleotide sequence is TGTGCCAGCAGTTACATTCAGGGAGGTACTGAAGCTTTCTTT. It codes for CASSYIQGGTEAFF.